These T cell receptor beta chains were read from a single sample in a study of blood T cell repertoires in COVID-19. Measured with immunoSEQ multiplex PCR; TCRdb has only the in-frame clones, and not every one. This sample has tens of thousands of clones, with approximately 80% found just once. The sequenced sample was peripheral blood. Receptors originate from a man in his 70s with acute or convalescent COVID-19. Each CDR3 is given with its conserved first and last residue. Each record gives: D gene, J gene, V gene, clone size, CDR3 DNA, CDR3 protein. A D gene is named only where the DNA matches it firmly. The listing skips clone size in some rows; elsewhere it reads once, few, many or a size class.

D gene: TRBD1
J gene: TRBJ2-5
V gene: TRBV15
clone size: -
CDR3 DNA: TGTGCCACCAGCCGGGGGGGACAGGGGGCGAAGACCCAGTACTTC
CDR3 protein: CATSRGGQGAKTQYF

D gene: TRBD1
J gene: TRBJ1-5
V gene: TRBV2
clone size: few
CDR3 DNA: TGTGCCAGCGGCCCTTTAGGACAGGGGAGCAATCAGCCCCAGCATTTT
CDR3 protein: CASGPLGQGSNQPQHF

D gene: -
J gene: TRBJ1-1
V gene: TRBV3-1/TRBV3-2
clone size: -
CDR3 DNA: TGTGCCAGCAGCCAATCCCAGGGCACCGAAGCTTTCTTT
CDR3 protein: CASSQSQGTEAFF

D gene: TRBD2
J gene: TRBJ2-1
V gene: TRBV10-3
clone size: -
CDR3 DNA: TGTGCCATCAGTGGACTAGCGGGAGATCACAATGAGCAGTTCTTC
CDR3 protein: CAISGLAGDHNEQFF

D gene: -
J gene: TRBJ1-2
V gene: TRBV5-5
clone size: few
CDR3 DNA: TGTGCCAGCAGCTTTCGGGGGTTGGGTGGCTACACCTTC
CDR3 protein: CASSFRGLGGYTF

D gene: -
J gene: TRBJ1-5
V gene: TRBV3-1/TRBV3-2
clone size: -
CDR3 DNA: TGTGCCAGCAGCCAAGCCAGGAGCAATCAGCCCCAGCATTTT
CDR3 protein: CASSQARSNQPQHF

D gene: TRBD1
J gene: TRBJ2-7
V gene: TRBV5-6
clone size: -
CDR3 DNA: TGTGCCAGCAGCTTGGCCAAGGGACAGGGTAACGTCTACGAGCAGTACTTC
CDR3 protein: CASSLAKGQGNVYEQYF

D gene: TRBD2
J gene: TRBJ2-3
V gene: TRBV5-1
clone size: -
CDR3 DNA: TGCGCCAGCAGCTTGGGGTTAGCGGGAGCCATGAGCACAGATACGCAGTATTTT
CDR3 protein: CASSLGLAGAMSTDTQYF

D gene: -
J gene: TRBJ1-1
V gene: TRBV6-6
clone size: once
CDR3 DNA: TGTGCCAGCAGCCCACCGGTCGACACTGAAGCTTTCTTT
CDR3 protein: CASSPPVDTEAFF

D gene: -
J gene: TRBJ2-3
V gene: TRBV7-2
clone size: -
CDR3 DNA: TGTGCCAGCAGCAGGAGGGATGGCACAGATACGCAGTATTTT
CDR3 protein: CASSRRDGTDTQYF

D gene: -
J gene: TRBJ2-5
V gene: TRBV30
clone size: -
CDR3 DNA: TGTGCCTGGAGTTTCACTCGGTACCAAGAGACCCAGTACTTC
CDR3 protein: CAWSFTRYQETQYF

D gene: TRBD2
J gene: TRBJ2-5
V gene: TRBV7-8
clone size: -
CDR3 DNA: TGTGCCACTAACCGGGACTACGGAGGAGAGACCCAGTACTTC
CDR3 protein: CATNRDYGGETQYF

D gene: -
J gene: TRBJ2-5
V gene: TRBV12-3/TRBV12-4
clone size: -
CDR3 DNA: TGTGCCAGCAGTTTTAACAGCCAAGAGACCCAGTACTTC
CDR3 protein: CASSFNSQETQYF

D gene: TRBD1
J gene: TRBJ1-1
V gene: TRBV3-1/TRBV3-2
clone size: -
CDR3 DNA: TGTGCCAGCAGTCTACGGACAGGGAATGTGAACACTGAAGCTTTCTTT
CDR3 protein: CASSLRTGNVNTEAFF

D gene: TRBD1
J gene: TRBJ2-7
V gene: TRBV6-1
clone size: once
CDR3 DNA: TGTGCCAGCAGTGAAGCGCAGACAGGGTTTCCCTACGAGCAGTACTTC
CDR3 protein: CASSEAQTGFPYEQYF

D gene: TRBD1
J gene: TRBJ1-6
V gene: TRBV24-1
clone size: -
CDR3 DNA: TGTGCCACCAGTGACCCAGGGACAGCTCATAATTCACCCCTCCACTTT
CDR3 protein: CATSDPGTAHNSPLHF

D gene: -
J gene: TRBJ2-1
V gene: TRBV5-4
clone size: once
CDR3 DNA: TGTGCCAGCAGCCCGGTCGGGGCTAGCGCATACAATGAGCAGTTCTTC
CDR3 protein: CASSPVGASAYNEQFF

D gene: -
J gene: TRBJ2-2
V gene: TRBV5-1
clone size: -
CDR3 DNA: TGCGCCAGCGCGGGGAGCAGCGACGGCACCGGGGAGCTGTTTTTT
CDR3 protein: CASAGSSDGTGELFF

D gene: TRBD1
J gene: TRBJ2-1
V gene: TRBV5-5
clone size: -
CDR3 DNA: TGTGCCAGCAGCTCCCAGGGGGCGTCCTACAATGAGCAGTTCTTC
CDR3 protein: CASSSQGASYNEQFF

D gene: -
J gene: TRBJ2-3
V gene: TRBV7-3
clone size: -
CDR3 DNA: TGTGCCAGCAGCCGTAGTGGCACAGATACGCAGTATTTT
CDR3 protein: CASSRSGTDTQYF

D gene: TRBD1
J gene: TRBJ2-2
V gene: TRBV6-2/TRBV6-3
clone size: -
CDR3 DNA: TGTGCCAGCAGTTCCGTTGACAGGGGTACCGGGGAGCTGTTTTTT
CDR3 protein: CASSSVDRGTGELFF

D gene: -
J gene: TRBJ1-1
V gene: TRBV7-2
clone size: -
CDR3 DNA: TGTGCCAGCAGCCCCCTGACCAGGCCATCCCACCCGGGGGCTTTCTTT
CDR3 protein: CASSPLTRPSHPGAFF

D gene: -
J gene: TRBJ2-3
V gene: TRBV6-6
clone size: -
CDR3 DNA: TGTGCCAGCAGTTACCCGTACATCACAGATACGCAGTATTTT
CDR3 protein: CASSYPYITDTQYF

D gene: TRBD2
J gene: TRBJ2-2
V gene: TRBV5-1
clone size: -
CDR3 DNA: TGCGCCAGCAGCTTGGGACCGCGGGGGGCCGGGGAGCTGTTTTTT
CDR3 protein: CASSLGPRGAGELFF

D gene: -
J gene: TRBJ1-6
V gene: TRBV6-5
clone size: -
CDR3 DNA: TGTGCCAGCAGTTACTCGCCCCTCGGACCCCTCCACTTT
CDR3 protein: CASSYSPLGPLHF

D gene: TRBD2
J gene: TRBJ2-7
V gene: TRBV24-1
clone size: -
CDR3 DNA: TGTGCCACCAGTGCGGGGGGGCCCGAGCAGTACTTC
CDR3 protein: CATSAGGPEQYF

D gene: -
J gene: TRBJ1-2
V gene: TRBV9
clone size: -
CDR3 DNA: TGTGCCAGCAGCGTAGCGGGGCGGGAGGGGGTGATACCAAACTATGGCTACACCTTC
CDR3 protein: CASSVAGREGVIPNYGYTF

D gene: -
J gene: TRBJ1-1
V gene: TRBV5-4
clone size: once
CDR3 DNA: TGTGCCAGCAGCTTGGATAGAACTGAAGCTTTCTTT
CDR3 protein: CASSLDRTEAFF

D gene: -
J gene: TRBJ2-7
V gene: TRBV2
clone size: -
CDR3 DNA: TGTGCCATTCGGGTCCCTGGACAAGCAGCCTACGAGCAGTACTTC
CDR3 protein: CAIRVPGQAAYEQYF

D gene: -
J gene: TRBJ2-3
V gene: TRBV10-1
clone size: -
CDR3 DNA: TGCGCCAGCAGTGGGAGGGCAACCCCGGGAGATACGCAGTATTTT
CDR3 protein: CASSGRATPGDTQYF

D gene: TRBD1
J gene: TRBJ1-6
V gene: TRBV5-1
clone size: -
CDR3 DNA: TGCGCCAGCAGCTTGGTAACAGGGGGACGCTCACCCCTCCACTTT
CDR3 protein: CASSLVTGGRSPLHF

D gene: TRBD2
J gene: TRBJ2-1
V gene: TRBV10-1
clone size: -
CDR3 DNA: TGCGCCAGCCTACCCCGGACTAGCGGGAGGGCCATATCCTACAATGAGCAGTTCTTC
CDR3 protein: CASLPRTSGRAISYNEQFF

D gene: -
J gene: TRBJ1-1
V gene: TRBV19
clone size: -
CDR3 DNA: TGTGCCAGTAGTATAGTTGGGGGCGAGACTGAAGCTTTCTTT
CDR3 protein: CASSIVGGETEAFF

D gene: TRBD1
J gene: TRBJ2-1
V gene: TRBV27
clone size: -
CDR3 DNA: TGTGCCAGCACCAGGGGGAGCTCCTACAATGAGCAGTTCTTC
CDR3 protein: CASTRGSSYNEQFF

D gene: -
J gene: TRBJ2-7
V gene: TRBV5-1
clone size: -
CDR3 DNA: TGCGCCAGCAGCCCCCTGAACAGCTACGAGCAGTACTTC
CDR3 protein: CASSPLNSYEQYF

D gene: TRBD1
J gene: TRBJ2-6
V gene: TRBV19
clone size: once
CDR3 DNA: TGTGCCAGTAGTCAATCAGGGGGCTCTGGGGCCAACGTCCTGACTTTC
CDR3 protein: CASSQSGGSGANVLTF

D gene: TRBD1
J gene: TRBJ1-4
V gene: TRBV3-1/TRBV3-2
clone size: once
CDR3 DNA: TGTGCCAGCAGCCTCATGACAGGGGATTCAACTAATGAAAAACTGTTTTTT
CDR3 protein: CASSLMTGDSTNEKLFF

D gene: TRBD1
J gene: TRBJ2-1
V gene: TRBV5-1
clone size: -
CDR3 DNA: TGCGCCAGCAGCTCGGGACAGGGTACGGATGAGCAGTTCTTC
CDR3 protein: CASSSGQGTDEQFF

D gene: TRBD1
J gene: TRBJ1-1
V gene: TRBV3-1/TRBV3-2
clone size: -
CDR3 DNA: TGTGCCAGCAGCCAAGCGGGACAGGTGTCCACTGAAGCTTTCTTT
CDR3 protein: CASSQAGQVSTEAFF

D gene: -
J gene: TRBJ1-3
V gene: TRBV6-6
clone size: -
CDR3 DNA: TGTGCCAGCAGTTACTCGAGCTCTGGAAACACCATATATTTT
CDR3 protein: CASSYSSSGNTIYF

D gene: -
J gene: TRBJ2-1
V gene: TRBV9
clone size: -
CDR3 DNA: TGTGCCAGCAGCGTAGCGCCTAGCAGGAACAATGAGCAGTTCTTC
CDR3 protein: CASSVAPSRNNEQFF

D gene: TRBD2
J gene: TRBJ2-1
V gene: TRBV7-3
clone size: -
CDR3 DNA: TGTGCCAGCAGCTCACTAGCGGGCGCGGGCCATGAGCAGTTCTTC
CDR3 protein: CASSSLAGAGHEQFF

D gene: -
J gene: TRBJ1-2
V gene: TRBV27
clone size: few
CDR3 DNA: TGTGCCAGCAGTTCCCGGACATTAGGGAAAAACTATGGCTACACCTTC
CDR3 protein: CASSSRTLGKNYGYTF

D gene: -
J gene: TRBJ2-5
V gene: TRBV19
clone size: -
CDR3 DNA: TGTGCCAGTAGTGAGGGCTCAGAGACCCAGTACTTC
CDR3 protein: CASSEGSETQYF

D gene: -
J gene: TRBJ1-2
V gene: TRBV27
clone size: -
CDR3 DNA: TGTGCCAGCAGTTTACTAGGAATTGGGTTAGAGGACTATGGCTACACCTTC
CDR3 protein: CASSLLGIGLEDYGYTF

D gene: -
J gene: TRBJ1-2
V gene: TRBV10-2
clone size: -
CDR3 DNA: TGCGCCAGCAGTGACCACTCCCAGGGATACTATGGCTACACCTTC
CDR3 protein: CASSDHSQGYYGYTF

D gene: -
J gene: TRBJ1-1
V gene: TRBV6-5
clone size: -
CDR3 DNA: TGTGCCAGCAGTTACGGACAGATGAACACTGAAGCTTTCTTT
CDR3 protein: CASSYGQMNTEAFF

D gene: -
J gene: TRBJ1-1
V gene: TRBV28
clone size: -
CDR3 DNA: TGTGCCAGCAGTTCGGGGGTTTTCAACACTGAAGCTTTCTTT
CDR3 protein: CASSSGVFNTEAFF

D gene: -
J gene: TRBJ1-3
V gene: TRBV6-5
clone size: -
CDR3 DNA: TGTGCCAGCAGCAGGGAGGAATCTGGAAACACCATATATTTT
CDR3 protein: CASSREESGNTIYF

D gene: -
J gene: TRBJ2-7
V gene: TRBV7-9
clone size: -
CDR3 DNA: TGTGCCAGCAGCGCCAGCTCCTACGAGCAGTACTTC
CDR3 protein: CASSASSYEQYF

D gene: TRBD1
J gene: TRBJ2-7
V gene: TRBV14
clone size: -
CDR3 DNA: TGTGCCAGCAGCCAAGAAGGGGGCTGGCAGTACTTC
CDR3 protein: CASSQEGGWQYF

D gene: TRBD2
J gene: TRBJ2-2
V gene: TRBV5-4
clone size: -
CDR3 DNA: TGTGCCAGCAGCTTGAGCCTAGCGGGAGGACCCACCGGGGAGCTGTTTTTT
CDR3 protein: CASSLSLAGGPTGELFF

D gene: TRBD1
J gene: TRBJ2-7
V gene: TRBV5-4
clone size: -
CDR3 DNA: TGTGCCAGCAGCTCCCCGGGACAGGGTTACGAGCAGTACTTC
CDR3 protein: CASSSPGQGYEQYF

D gene: TRBD2
J gene: TRBJ2-3
V gene: TRBV7-3
clone size: -
CDR3 DNA: TGTGCCAGCAGCTTTAGCGGGAGTTGGACAGATACGCAGTATTTT
CDR3 protein: CASSFSGSWTDTQYF

D gene: TRBD2
J gene: TRBJ2-2
V gene: TRBV5-4
clone size: -
CDR3 DNA: TGTGCCAGCAGCAGGGCTCTAGCGGGAGGGAACACCGGGGAGCTGTTTTTT
CDR3 protein: CASSRALAGGNTGELFF

D gene: TRBD1
J gene: TRBJ2-7
V gene: TRBV7-8
clone size: -
CDR3 DNA: TGTGCCAGCAGCTTGGGTACGGGACAGGGGAAAGGGAACCTCTACGAGCAGTACTTC
CDR3 protein: CASSLGTGQGKGNLYEQYF

D gene: -
J gene: TRBJ1-6
V gene: TRBV19
clone size: -
CDR3 DNA: TGTGCCAGTAGTCCGGACAAGGGAAATTCACCCCTCCACTTT
CDR3 protein: CASSPDKGNSPLHF

D gene: TRBD1
J gene: TRBJ1-6
V gene: TRBV28
clone size: -
CDR3 DNA: TGTGCCAGCAGTTTCCAAACAGGGGCGGTCTATAATTCACCCCTCCACTTT
CDR3 protein: CASSFQTGAVYNSPLHF

D gene: TRBD1
J gene: TRBJ2-2
V gene: TRBV19
clone size: -
CDR3 DNA: TGTGCCAGTAGTCCTACCGGGACAGGATTTAACGGGGAGCTGTTTTTT
CDR3 protein: CASSPTGTGFNGELFF

D gene: TRBD1
J gene: TRBJ1-6
V gene: TRBV24-1
clone size: -
CDR3 DNA: TGTGCCACCAGTGATGGGAACAGGGGGCGGAATTCACCCCTCCACTTT
CDR3 protein: CATSDGNRGRNSPLHF